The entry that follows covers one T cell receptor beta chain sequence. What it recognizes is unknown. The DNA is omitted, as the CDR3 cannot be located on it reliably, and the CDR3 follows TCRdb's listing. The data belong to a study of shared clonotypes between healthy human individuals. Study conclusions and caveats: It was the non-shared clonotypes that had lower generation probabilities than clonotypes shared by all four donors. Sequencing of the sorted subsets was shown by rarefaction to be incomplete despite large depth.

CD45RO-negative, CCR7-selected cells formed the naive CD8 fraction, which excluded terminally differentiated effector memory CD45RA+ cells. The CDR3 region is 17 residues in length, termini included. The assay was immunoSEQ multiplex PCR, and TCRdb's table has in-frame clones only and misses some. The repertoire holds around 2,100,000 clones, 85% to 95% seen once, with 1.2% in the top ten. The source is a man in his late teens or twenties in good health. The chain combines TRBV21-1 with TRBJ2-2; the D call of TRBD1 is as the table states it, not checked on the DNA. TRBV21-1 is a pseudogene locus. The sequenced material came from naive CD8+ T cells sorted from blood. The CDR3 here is CASSKSQGAYGCGELFF.